Each of the 9 T cell receptor beta chains below was sequenced from the same sample in a study of blood T cells in healthy people across ages. Combining a sample-barcoded 5' primer with a J-beta primer mix, a second PCR ran for about 6 to 11 cycles. TCRdb processed the 5' RACE reads anew with MiXCR; each CDR3 protein has one entry. The sample consists of about a million distinct CDR3 sequences, around 46% of them appearing once. Sequencing was carried out using blood. These receptors were obtained from a young man in good health.

V and J are TRBV5-1 and TRBJ2-6; D gene uncertain. V was clipped by 0 bases and J by 0 bases, with 7 bases between them. Per germline, CDR1 SGHRS and CDR2 YFSETQ. The CDR3 is 16 amino acids. CDR3 amino acids: CASSLGRNSGANVLTF. In DNA, the CDR3 is TGCGCCAGCAGCTTGGGACGGAACTCTGGGGCCAACGTCCTGACTTTC. Full variable domain (outside the CDR3, taken from reference TRBV5-1 and TRBJ2-6): KAGVTQTPRYLIKTRGQQVTLSCSPISGHRSVSWYQQTPGQGLQFLFEYFSETQRNKGNFPGRFSGRQFSNSRSEMNVSTLELGDSALYLCASSLGRNSGANVLTFGAGSRLTVL.

The V gene is TRBV7-2, the J gene TRBJ2-2, with D perhaps TRBD1 or TRBD2 (6 bases each). This CDR3 is 15 amino acids long. Germline-derived CDR1 and CDR2 are SGHTA and FQGNSA. V was pared by 2 bases and J by 7 bases, with 14 bases between. Written as DNA, the CDR3 is TGTGCCAGCAGCTTAATGGGGGCCGGGAGCGGGGAGCTGTTTTTT. The encoded protein is CASSLMGAGSGELFF.

A few counts support this clonotype. The gene calls are TRBV10-3 and TRBJ2-7; 11 bases fit TRBD2. The CDR3 contains 13 residues. CDR1 and CDR2 from the germline V gene are ENHRY and SYGVKD. V gave up 9 bases and J gave up 2 bases; unmatched junction bases: 3. The CDR3 DNA follows: TGTGCCATTGGGACTAGCGGAGCCTACGAGCAGTACTTC. Its protein is CAIGTSGAYEQYF.

This chain joins TRBV28 and TRBJ2-3, with D possibly called TRBD1 or TRBD2 (5 bases each). Germline CDR1 and CDR2: MDHEN and SYDVKM. Trimming took off 2 bases at V and 5 bases at J, with 14 bases between the two ends. The CDR3 extends over 15 amino acids. The CDR3 reads CASSLRDAGGDTQYF. The CDR3 nucleotides are TGTGCCAGCAGTTTACGGGACGCCGGTGGAGATACGCAGTATTTT.

The chain couples TRBV11-3 to TRBJ2-3; D is perhaps TRBD1 or TRBD2 (6 bases each). The CDR3 is 14 residues long. Germline CDR1 is SGHNT and CDR2 is YENEEA. V was pared by 8 bases and J by 5 bases, with 17 bases between. The DNA of the CDR3 is TGTGCCAGCCAAAAGGGGGGCCGAATAGATACGCAGTATTTT. Translated: CASQKGGRIDTQYF.

This sequence joins TRBV3-1 and TRBJ2-3; 10 positions agree with TRBD2. Germline values: CDR1 LGHDT, CDR2 YNNKEL (reference sequence). With V trimmed by 4 bases and J by 0 bases, 4 bases remained unmatched. CDR3 length: 16 amino acids. In DNA form, the CDR3 reads TGTGCCAGCAGCCCTGGGACTAGCGTGAGCACAGATACGCAGTATTTT. Amino acids: CASSPGTSVSTDTQYF.

The rearrangement joins TRBV5-1 to TRBJ1-1; TRBD1 matches 9 bases. Per germline, CDR1 SGHRS and CDR2 YFSETQ. V lost 4 bases and J lost 6; bases outside the gene matches: 10. This CDR3 is built from 15 residues. This CDR3 is CASSEQGANGAEAFF. As DNA, the CDR3 is TGCGCCAGCAGCGAACAGGGGGCGAATGGCGCTGAAGCTTTCTTT.

V and J are TRBV10-3 and TRBJ2-7; the match to TRBD2 covers 8 bases. From germline, CDR1 is ENHRY and CDR2 SYGVKD. CDR3 length equals 14 residues. The J segment lost 3 bases and the V segment lost 4 bases, leaving 5 bases of the junction unmatched. This CDR3 reads CAISGTSGDYEQYF. CDR3 DNA: TGTGCCATCAGTGGTACTAGCGGAGACTACGAGCAGTACTTC.

This clonotype was picked up a small number of times. The gene calls are TRBV29-1 and TRBJ1-4; 12 bases match TRBD1. This CDR3 is built from 14 residues. Losses at the gene ends were 6 bases for V and 4 bases for J; bases not matched to a gene: 3. CDR1 SQVTM and CDR2 ANQGSEA come from the germline V gene. The CDR3 DNA sequence: TGCAGCGTGGGGACAGGGGGCGTTAATGAAAAACTGTTTTTT. Amino acids: CSVGTGGVNEKLFF.